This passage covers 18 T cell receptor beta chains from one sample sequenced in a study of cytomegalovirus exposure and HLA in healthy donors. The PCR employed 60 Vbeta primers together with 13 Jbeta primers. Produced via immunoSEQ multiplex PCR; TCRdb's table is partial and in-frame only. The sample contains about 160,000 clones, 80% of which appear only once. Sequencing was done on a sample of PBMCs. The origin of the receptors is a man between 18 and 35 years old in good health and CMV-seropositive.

The CDR3 nucleotides read TGCAGCGTTGAAGATGGTAGCAACACTGAAGCTTTCTTT. As protein: CSVEDGSNTEAFF. This rearrangement joins TRBV29-1 to TRBJ1-1; D uncertain. CDR3 size: 13 residues. Germline values: CDR1 SQVTM, CDR2 ANQGSEA. The germline V and J ends were trimmed by 0 bases and 2 bases, with 7 bases remaining between them.

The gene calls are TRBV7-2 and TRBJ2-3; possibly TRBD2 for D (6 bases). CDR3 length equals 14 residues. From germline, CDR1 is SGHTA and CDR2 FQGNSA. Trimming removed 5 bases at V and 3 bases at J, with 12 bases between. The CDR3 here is CASSPLASTDTQYF. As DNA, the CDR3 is TGTGCCAGCAGCCCCCTAGCGTCAACAGATACGCAGTATTTT.

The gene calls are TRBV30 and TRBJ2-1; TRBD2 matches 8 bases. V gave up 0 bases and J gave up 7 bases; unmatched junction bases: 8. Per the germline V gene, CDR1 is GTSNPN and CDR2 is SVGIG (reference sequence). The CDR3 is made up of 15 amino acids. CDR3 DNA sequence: TGTGCCTGGAGTGTAGGAGCGGGAGTGAGGAATGAGCAGTTCTTC. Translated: CAWSVGAGVRNEQFF.

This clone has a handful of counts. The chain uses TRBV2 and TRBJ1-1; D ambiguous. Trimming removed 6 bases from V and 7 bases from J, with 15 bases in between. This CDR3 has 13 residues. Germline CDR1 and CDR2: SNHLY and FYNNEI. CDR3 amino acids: CASSLGSGGEAFF. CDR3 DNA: TGTGCCAGCAGCTTAGGGTCAGGAGGTGAAGCTTTCTTT.

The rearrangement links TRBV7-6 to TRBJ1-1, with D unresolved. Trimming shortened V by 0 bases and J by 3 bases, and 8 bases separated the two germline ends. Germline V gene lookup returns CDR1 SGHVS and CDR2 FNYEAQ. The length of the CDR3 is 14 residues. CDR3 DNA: TGTGCCAGCAGCTTAGCGGCAGGCGACACTGAAGCTTTCTTT. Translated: CASSLAAGDTEAFF.

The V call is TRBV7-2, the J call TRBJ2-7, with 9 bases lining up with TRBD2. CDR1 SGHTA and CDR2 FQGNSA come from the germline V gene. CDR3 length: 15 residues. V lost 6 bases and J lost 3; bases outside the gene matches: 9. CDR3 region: CASSTGAAGGYEQYF. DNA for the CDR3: TGTGCCAGCAGTACTGGGGCAGCGGGGGGCTACGAGCAGTACTTC.

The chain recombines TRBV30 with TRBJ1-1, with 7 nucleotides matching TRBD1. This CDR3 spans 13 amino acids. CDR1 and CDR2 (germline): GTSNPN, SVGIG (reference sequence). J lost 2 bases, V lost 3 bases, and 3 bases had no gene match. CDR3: CAWSSGGNTEAFF. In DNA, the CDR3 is TGTGCCTGGAGCTCAGGGGGTAACACTGAAGCTTTCTTT. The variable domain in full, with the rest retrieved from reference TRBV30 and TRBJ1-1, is SQTIHQWPATLVQPVGSPLSLECTVEGTSNPNLYWYRQAAGRGLQLLFYSVGIGQISSEVPQNLSASRPQDRQFILSSKKLLLSDSGFYLCAWSSGGNTEAFFGQGTRLTVV.

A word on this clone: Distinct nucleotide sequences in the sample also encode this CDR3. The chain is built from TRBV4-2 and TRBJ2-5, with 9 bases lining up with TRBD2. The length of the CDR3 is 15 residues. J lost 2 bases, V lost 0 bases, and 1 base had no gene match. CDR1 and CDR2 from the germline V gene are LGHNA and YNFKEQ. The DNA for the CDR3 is TGTGCCAGCAGCCAAGAGCGGGGGGGACAAGAGACCCAGTACTTC. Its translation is CASSQERGGQETQYF.

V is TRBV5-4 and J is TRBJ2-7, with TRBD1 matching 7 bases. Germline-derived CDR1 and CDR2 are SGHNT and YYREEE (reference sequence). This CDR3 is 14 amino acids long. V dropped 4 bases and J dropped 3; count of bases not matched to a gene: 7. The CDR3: CASSHDREIYEQYF. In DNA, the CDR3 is TGTGCCAGCAGCCACGACAGGGAGATCTACGAGCAGTACTTC. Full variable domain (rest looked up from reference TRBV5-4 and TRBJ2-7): ETGVTQSPTHLIKTRGQQVTLRCSSQSGHNTVSWYQQALGQGPQFIFQYYREEENGRGNFPPRFSGLQFPNYSSELNVNALELDDSALYLCASSHDREIYEQYFGPGTRLTVT.

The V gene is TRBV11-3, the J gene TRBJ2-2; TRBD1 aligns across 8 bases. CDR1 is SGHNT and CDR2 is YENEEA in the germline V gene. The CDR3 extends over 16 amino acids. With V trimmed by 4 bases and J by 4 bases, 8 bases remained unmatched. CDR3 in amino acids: CASSSRTGSATGELFF. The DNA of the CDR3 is TGTGCCAGCAGCTCAAGGACAGGGAGCGCCACCGGGGAGCTGTTTTTT.

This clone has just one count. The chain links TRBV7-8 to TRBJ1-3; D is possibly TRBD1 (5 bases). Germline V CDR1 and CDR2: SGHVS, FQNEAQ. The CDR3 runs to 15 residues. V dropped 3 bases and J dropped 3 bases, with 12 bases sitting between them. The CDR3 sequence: CASSFGQGGGNTIYF. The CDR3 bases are TGTGCCAGCAGCTTCGGGCAGGGAGGTGGAAACACCATATATTTT.

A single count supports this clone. The CDR3 here is CASSGSGTSTDTQYF. The CDR3 DNA reads as TGCGCCAGCAGCGGGAGCGGGACTAGCACAGATACGCAGTATTTT. The V call is TRBV5-1, the J call TRBJ2-3, with TRBD2 matching over 7 bases. The CDR3 loop spans 15 amino acids. The junction had 5 bases not matched to a gene; V was cut back by 4 bases and J by 0 bases. CDR1 and CDR2 (germline): SGHRS, YFSETQ. Variable domain in full (rest from reference TRBV5-1 and TRBJ2-3): KAGVTQTPRYLIKTRGQQVTLSCSPISGHRSVSWYQQTPGQGLQFLFEYFSETQRNKGNFPGRFSGRQFSNSRSEMNVSTLELGDSALYLCASSGSGTSTDTQYFGPGTRLTVL.

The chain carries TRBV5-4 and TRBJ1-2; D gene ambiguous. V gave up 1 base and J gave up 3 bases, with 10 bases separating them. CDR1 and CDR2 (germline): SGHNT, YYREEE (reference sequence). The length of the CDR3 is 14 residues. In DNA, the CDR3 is TGTGCCAGCAGCTTGCTAGGGAGAGACTATGGCTACACCTTC. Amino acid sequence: CASSLLGRDYGYTF.

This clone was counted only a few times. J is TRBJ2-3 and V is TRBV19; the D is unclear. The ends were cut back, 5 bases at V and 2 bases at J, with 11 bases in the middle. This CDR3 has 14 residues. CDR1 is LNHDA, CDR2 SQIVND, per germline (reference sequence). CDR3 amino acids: CASSPQPTTDTQYF. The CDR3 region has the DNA TGTGCCAGTAGTCCACAACCCACCACAGATACGCAGTATTTT.

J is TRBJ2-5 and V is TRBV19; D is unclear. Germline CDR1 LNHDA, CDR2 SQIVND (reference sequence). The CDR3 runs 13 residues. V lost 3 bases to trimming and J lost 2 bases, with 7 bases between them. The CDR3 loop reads CASSMNRQETQYF. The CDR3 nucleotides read TGTGCCAGTAGTATGAACAGACAAGAGACCCAGTACTTC.

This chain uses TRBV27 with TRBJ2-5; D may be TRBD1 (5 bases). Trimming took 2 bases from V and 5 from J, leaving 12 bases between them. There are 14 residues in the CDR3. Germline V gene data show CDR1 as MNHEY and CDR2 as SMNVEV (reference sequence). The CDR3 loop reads CASSLVGQWETQYF. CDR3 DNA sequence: TGTGCCAGCAGTTTAGTGGGGCAGTGGGAGACCCAGTACTTC.

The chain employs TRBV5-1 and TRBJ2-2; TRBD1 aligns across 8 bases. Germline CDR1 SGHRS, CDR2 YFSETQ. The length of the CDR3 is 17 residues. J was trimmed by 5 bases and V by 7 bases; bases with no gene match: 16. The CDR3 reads CASARAQGAERTGELFF. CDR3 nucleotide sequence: TGCGCCAGCGCACGAGCCCAGGGGGCGGAAAGAACCGGGGAGCTGTTTTTT. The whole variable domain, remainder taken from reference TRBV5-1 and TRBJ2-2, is KAGVTQTPRYLIKTRGQQVTLSCSPISGHRSVSWYQQTPGQGLQFLFEYFSETQRNKGNFPGRFSGRQFSNSRSEMNVSTLELGDSALYLCASARAQGAERTGELFFGEGSRLTVL.

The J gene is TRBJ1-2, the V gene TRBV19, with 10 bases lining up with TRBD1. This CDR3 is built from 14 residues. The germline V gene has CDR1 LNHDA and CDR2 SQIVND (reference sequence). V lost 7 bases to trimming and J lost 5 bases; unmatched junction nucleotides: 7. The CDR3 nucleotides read TGTGCCAGTACCCTCCGGGACAGGGGATATGGCTACACCTTC. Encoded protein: CASTLRDRGYGYTF. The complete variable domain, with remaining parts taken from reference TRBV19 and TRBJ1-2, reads DGGITQSPKYLFRKEGQNVTLSCEQNLNHDAMYWYRQDPGQGLRLIYYSQIVNDFQKGDIAEGYSVSREKKESFPLTVTSAQKNPTAFYLCASTLRDRGYGYTFGSGTRLTVV.